These 4 T cell receptor beta chains were sequenced from one sample in a study of technical replicates of blood from several donors. Only in-frame clones appear in the TCRdb table, and some are missing; sequencing was by immunoSEQ multiplex PCR. The data hold some 60,000 clones, with approximately 90% observed a single time. Sequenced sample: PBMCs. These receptors originate from a human donor in good health. Some clones in this sample may be carry-over from other donors' samples.

The gene calls are TRBV5-5 and TRBJ1-2; tentative D call: TRBD1 (5 bases). CDR1 is SGHKS and CDR2 is YYEKEE in the germline V gene (reference sequence). The length of the CDR3 is 15 residues. V was shortened by 3 bases and J by 3 bases, with 15 bases between the two germline ends. The CDR3: CASSWRAGTDYGYTF. The DNA of the CDR3 is TGTGCCAGCAGCTGGAGGGCAGGGACCGACTATGGCTACACCTTC.

V usage is TRBV18 and J usage is TRBJ1-3; no firm D call. V was shortened by 0 bases and J by 4 bases, with 13 bases between the two germline ends. Germline V gene sequence: CDR1 KGHSH, CDR2 LQKENI. There are 16 residues in the CDR3. In nucleotides, the CDR3 is TGTGCCAGCTCACCACCGCCCGGACTTCGCGGAAACACCATATATTTT. Protein: CASSPPPGLRGNTIYF.

The rearrangement joins TRBV23-1 to TRBJ2-1; D not resolved. TRBV23-1 is placed among ORFs of uncertain function. CDR3 length: 13 residues. Trimming removed 6 bases at V and 5 bases at J, with 11 bases between. The CDR3 protein is CASRLHENNEQFF. Here the CDR3 DNA reads TGCGCCAGCAGACTACACGAGAACAATGAGCAGTTCTTC.

This clone was seen more than once but under ten times. The CDR3: CATSRGGVETDTQYF. CDR3 sequence (DNA): TGTGCCACCAGCAGAGGGGGGGTGGAGACAGATACGCAGTATTTT. The gene calls are TRBV15 and TRBJ2-3; possibly TRBD2 for D (6 bases). From germline, CDR1 is LNHNV and CDR2 YYDKDF (reference sequence). The V end was cut by 1 base, the J end by 3 bases, with 11 bases between. The length of the CDR3 is 15 residues.